These T cell receptor beta chains were read from a single sample in a study of naive and memory T cell subsets. Each CDR3 protein is one row after TCRdb ran MiXCR on the UMI-ligation and nested PCR reads. The table includes tens of thousands of distinct CDR3 sequences, about an eighth detected once. The sequencing sample was made of effector memory CD4+ T cells from blood. Source of these receptors: a human donor in good health. The CDR3 runs from the conserved cysteine through the conserved F or W. Each record gives: J gene, V gene, CDR3 length, clone size, CDR3 protein. Size is stated for part of the rows, as once, few or many counts, or as a class when the clone is expanded.

>TRBJ1-5|TRBV28|14|NA
CASRGGDRNQPQHF
>TRBJ2-1|TRBV13|15|NA
CASSLVLADYNEQFF
>TRBJ2-1|TRBV4-1|17|many
CASSPQGSGVAGNEQFF
>TRBJ1-1|TRBV20-1|14|NA
CSASWGRPSAEAFF
>TRBJ1-6|TRBV12-3/TRBV12-4|15|many
CASSLGWSSNSPLHF
>TRBJ1-2|TRBV11-1|13|NA
CASSRDRNYGYTF
>TRBJ2-1|TRBV4-1|16|NA
CASSHPFTSSSNEQFF
>TRBJ2-3|TRBV5-5|13|NA
CASSLASTDTQYF
>TRBJ1-1|TRBV7-8|16|many
CASSQLGLTVNTEAFF
>TRBJ2-5|TRBV5-5|14|NA
CASSRQTGSETQYF
>TRBJ2-7|TRBV29-1|15|few
CSVVVGSQSPYEQYF
>TRBJ2-5|TRBV7-8|14|NA
CASSLGTAWETQYF
>TRBJ1-2|TRBV20-1|13|many
CSASDRGLAGYTF
>TRBJ1-6|TRBV7-8|15|few
CASSPTDGDNSPLHF
>TRBJ2-3|TRBV4-3|15|few
CASSQRGVSTDTQYF
>TRBJ2-2|TRBV7-3|18|few
CASSLNPSGNLGAGELFF
>TRBJ2-7|TRBV18|14|few
CASSTSGSVGEQYF
>TRBJ2-3|TRBV20-1|15|many
CSARAGGRLPNTQYF